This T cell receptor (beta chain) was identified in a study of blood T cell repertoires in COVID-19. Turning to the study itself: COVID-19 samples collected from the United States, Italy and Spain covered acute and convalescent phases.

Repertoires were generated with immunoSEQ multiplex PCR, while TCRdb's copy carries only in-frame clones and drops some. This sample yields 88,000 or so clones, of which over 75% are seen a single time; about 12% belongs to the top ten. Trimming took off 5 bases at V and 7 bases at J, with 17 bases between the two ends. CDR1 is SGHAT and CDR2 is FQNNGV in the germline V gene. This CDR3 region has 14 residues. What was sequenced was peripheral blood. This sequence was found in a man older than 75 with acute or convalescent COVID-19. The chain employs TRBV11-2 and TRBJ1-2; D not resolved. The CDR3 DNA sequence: TGTGCCAGCAGCGGCCTCCTGGGCTACGGTGGCTACACCTTC. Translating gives CASSGLLGYGGYTF.